Here is one T cell receptor beta chain with its context. Its antigen is still unknown. This sample was included in a study of cytotoxic CD8 clonotypes in ibrutinib-treated CLL. Notes on the study in general: Rare overall, public clonotypes shrank or held steady under therapy.

Depth targeted 1 in 200,000 to 1 in 1 million T cells, averaging approximately 9.9x coverage per clonotype. This table comes from immunoSEQ multiplex PCR, and its TCRdb copy is limited to in-frame clones, with some not included. The data show roughly 150,000 clones, roughly 88% seen once. Germline trimming cut 1 base from V and 2 bases from J; bases unmatched to any gene: 4. Looked up from germline, CDR1 is SGHRS and CDR2 is YFSETQ. The CDR3 runs to 16 residues. The TCR beta libraries used about 2 micrograms of genomic DNA that came from cryopreserved PBMCs. This sample comprised PBMCs, obtained at disease progression, from a patient treated with ibrutinib. The clonotype comes from a human donor with chronic lymphocytic leukemia. The chain links TRBV5-1 to TRBJ2-7, with 12 bases that match TRBD1. CDR3 sequence (DNA): TGCGCCAGCAGCTTGACCGGGACAGGGGGCCCCTACGAGCAGTACTTC. It yields the protein CASSLTGTGGPYEQYF.